Reported below is one T cell receptor beta chain. Its antigen is not identified. The data were obtained in a study of shared clonotypes between healthy human individuals. Study results and limitations: The low donor count limited represented genetic and exposure-history diversity. Tissue TCR repertoires likely differ from these blood-only repertoires.

Looked up from germline, CDR1 is SQVTM and CDR2 is ANQGSEA. Trimming pared 7 bases from V and 9 bases from J, leaving 14 bases between. This CDR3 is built from 11 residues. The study enrolled healthy HIV-negative adults without recent acute infections or vaccinations as donors. Original methodology: ImmunoSEQ output held junction-only sequences without quality scores, so filtering differed. Repertoires were generated with immunoSEQ multiplex PCR, while TCRdb's copy carries only in-frame clones and drops some. V, J and clone size derive from that table, while D and trimming were established from the DNA sequence. The sample has some 700,000 clones, roughly 87% seen once.

The sequence was obtained from a man aged 18 to 30 in good health. Some clones in this sample may be carry-over from other donors' samples. Sequenced sample: memory CD8+ T cells from PBMCs. Subset here: CD45RO+ cells pooled with CCR7-negative TemRA cells. The V gene is TRBV29-1, the J gene TRBJ2-3; D might be TRBD1 (6 bases). The CDR3 loop reads CSGDNLGTQYF. CDR3 DNA: TGCAGCGGGGACAATTTGGGCACGCAGTATTTT.